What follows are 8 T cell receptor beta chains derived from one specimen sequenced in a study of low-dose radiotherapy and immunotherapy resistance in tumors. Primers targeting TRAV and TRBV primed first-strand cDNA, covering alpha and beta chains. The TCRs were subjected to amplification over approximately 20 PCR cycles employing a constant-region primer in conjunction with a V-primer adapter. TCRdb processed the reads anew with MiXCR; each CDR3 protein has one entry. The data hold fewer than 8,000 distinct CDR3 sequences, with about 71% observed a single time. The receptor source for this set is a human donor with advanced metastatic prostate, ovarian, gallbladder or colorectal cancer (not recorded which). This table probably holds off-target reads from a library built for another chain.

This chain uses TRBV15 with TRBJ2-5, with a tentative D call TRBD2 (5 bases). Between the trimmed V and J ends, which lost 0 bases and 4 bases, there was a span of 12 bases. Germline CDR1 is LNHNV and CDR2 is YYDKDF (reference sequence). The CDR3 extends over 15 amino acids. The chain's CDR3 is CATSRDLRGRETQYF. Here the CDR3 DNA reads TGTGCCACCAGCAGAGATCTGAGAGGGAGAGAGACCCAGTACTTC.

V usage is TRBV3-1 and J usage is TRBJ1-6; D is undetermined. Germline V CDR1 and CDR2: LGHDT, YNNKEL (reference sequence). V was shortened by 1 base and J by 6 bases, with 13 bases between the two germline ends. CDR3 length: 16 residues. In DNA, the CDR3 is TGTGCCAGCAGCCAAGCGAAAGCCACTCTTAATTCACCCCTCCACTTT. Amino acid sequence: CASSQAKATLNSPLHF.

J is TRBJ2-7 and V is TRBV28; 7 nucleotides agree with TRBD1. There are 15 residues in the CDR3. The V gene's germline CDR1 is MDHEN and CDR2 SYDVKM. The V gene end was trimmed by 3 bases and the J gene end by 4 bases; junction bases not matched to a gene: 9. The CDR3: CASSFDPGTAYEQYF. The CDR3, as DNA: TGTGCCAGCAGTTTTGACCCCGGGACAGCGTACGAGCAGTACTTC.

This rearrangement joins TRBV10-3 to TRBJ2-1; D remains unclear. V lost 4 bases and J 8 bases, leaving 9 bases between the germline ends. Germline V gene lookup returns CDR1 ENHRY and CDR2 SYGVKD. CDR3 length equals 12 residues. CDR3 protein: CAISGPSDEQFF. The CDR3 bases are TGTGCCATCAGTGGACCCAGCGATGAGCAGTTCTTC.

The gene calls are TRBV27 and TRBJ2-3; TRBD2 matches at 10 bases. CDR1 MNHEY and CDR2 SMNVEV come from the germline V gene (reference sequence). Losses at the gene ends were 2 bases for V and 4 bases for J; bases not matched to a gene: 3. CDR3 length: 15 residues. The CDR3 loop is CASSLLAGAPDTQYF. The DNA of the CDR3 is TGTGCCAGCAGTTTACTAGCGGGAGCACCAGATACGCAGTATTTT.

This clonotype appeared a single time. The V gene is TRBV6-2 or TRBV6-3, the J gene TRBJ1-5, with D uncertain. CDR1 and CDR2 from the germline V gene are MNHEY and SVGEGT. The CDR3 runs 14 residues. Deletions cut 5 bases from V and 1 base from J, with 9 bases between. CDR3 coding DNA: TGTGCCAGCAGTGAAATTCGGAGCAATCAGCCCCAGCATTTT. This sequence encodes CASSEIRSNQPQHF.

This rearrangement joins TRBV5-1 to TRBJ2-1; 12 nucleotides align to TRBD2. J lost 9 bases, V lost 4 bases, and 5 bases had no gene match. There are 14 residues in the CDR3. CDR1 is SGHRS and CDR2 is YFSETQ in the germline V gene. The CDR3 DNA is TGCGCCAGCAGCGGGACTAGCGGGTTAGTTGAGCAGTTCTTC. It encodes CASSGTSGLVEQFF.

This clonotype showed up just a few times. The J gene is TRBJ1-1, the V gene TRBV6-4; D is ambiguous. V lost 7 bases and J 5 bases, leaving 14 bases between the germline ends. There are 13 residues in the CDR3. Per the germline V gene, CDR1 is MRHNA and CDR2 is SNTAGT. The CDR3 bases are TGTGCCAGCAAGGCAAATTGGGAAACTGAAGCTTTCTTT. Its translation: CASKANWETEAFF.